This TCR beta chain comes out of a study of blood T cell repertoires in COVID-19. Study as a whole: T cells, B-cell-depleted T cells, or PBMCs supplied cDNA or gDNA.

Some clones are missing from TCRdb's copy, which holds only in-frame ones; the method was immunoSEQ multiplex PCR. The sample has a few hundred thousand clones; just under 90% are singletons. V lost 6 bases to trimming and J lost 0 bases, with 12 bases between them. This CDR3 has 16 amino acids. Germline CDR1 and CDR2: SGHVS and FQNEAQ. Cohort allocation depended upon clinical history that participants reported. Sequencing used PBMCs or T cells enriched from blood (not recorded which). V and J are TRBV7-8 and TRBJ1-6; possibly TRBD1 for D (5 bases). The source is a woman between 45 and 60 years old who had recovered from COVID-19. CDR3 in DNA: TGTGCCAGCAGACAACCGGGGGGCTCCTATAATTCACCCCTCCACTTT. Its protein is CASRQPGGSYNSPLHF.